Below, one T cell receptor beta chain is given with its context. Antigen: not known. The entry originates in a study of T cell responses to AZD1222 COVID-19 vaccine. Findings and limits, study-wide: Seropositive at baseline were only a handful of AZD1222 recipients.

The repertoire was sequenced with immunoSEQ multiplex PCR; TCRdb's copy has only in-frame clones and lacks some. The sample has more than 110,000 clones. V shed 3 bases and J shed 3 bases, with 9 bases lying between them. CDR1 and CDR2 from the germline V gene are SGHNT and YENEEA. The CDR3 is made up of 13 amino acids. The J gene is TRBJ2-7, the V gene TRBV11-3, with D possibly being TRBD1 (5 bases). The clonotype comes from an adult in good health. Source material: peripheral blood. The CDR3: CASSLGRDYEQYF. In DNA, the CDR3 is TGTGCCAGCAGCTTGGGCAGGGACTACGAGCAGTACTTC.